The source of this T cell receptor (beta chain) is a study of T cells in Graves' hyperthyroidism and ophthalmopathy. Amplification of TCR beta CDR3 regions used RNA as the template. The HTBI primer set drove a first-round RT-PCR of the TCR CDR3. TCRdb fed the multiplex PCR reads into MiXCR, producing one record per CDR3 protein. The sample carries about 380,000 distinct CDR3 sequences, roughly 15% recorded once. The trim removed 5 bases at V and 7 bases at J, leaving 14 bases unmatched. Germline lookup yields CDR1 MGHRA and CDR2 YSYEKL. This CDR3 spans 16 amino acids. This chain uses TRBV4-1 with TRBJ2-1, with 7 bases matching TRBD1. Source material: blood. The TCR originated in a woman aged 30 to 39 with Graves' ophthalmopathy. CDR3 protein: CASSSLYGQASNEQFF. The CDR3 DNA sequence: TGCGCCAGCAGCTCATTATACGGACAGGCAAGTAATGAGCAGTTCTTC.